This T cell receptor beta chain was sequenced in a study of TIL therapy for anti-PD-1-resistant metastatic lung cancer. This was the immunoSEQ v3 assay. Sequencing depth was 1.5 million to 2 million read pairs for survey level, about 5-6 million for deep. The protocol was immunoSEQ multiplex PCR, while the TCRdb copy is restricted to in-frame clones and leaves out a portion. Altogether 95,000 or so clones are present, about three fifths being singletons, with the ten largest covering roughly 9.8%. The CDR3 covers 13 residues. Trimming removed 4 bases at V and 6 bases at J, with 11 bases between. Germline values: CDR1 SGHKS, CDR2 YYEKEE (reference sequence). Specified time point: pre-treatment sample, taken before nivolumab and TIL therapy. Tumor tissue came from excised metastases, mostly pleural nodules or supraclavicular lymph nodes.

The clonotype originates from a person between 30 and 80 years old with non-small cell lung cancer. The chain links TRBV5-5 to TRBJ1-5; D remains unclear. Sequences were derived from tumor tissue, sampled at baseline. The CDR3 coding sequence is TGTGCCAGCAGCCTCGGCTTCTTTCAGCCCCAGCATTTT. Its protein product is CASSLGFFQPQHF.